This T cell receptor (beta chain) was sequenced during a study of blood T cells in healthy people across ages. With a J-beta primer mix and a sample-barcoded 5' primer, a second PCR ran about 7 to 12 cycles. Each cDNA molecule was tagged by a template-switch adaptor that had 12 random nucleotides. No fewer than 3 million CDR3-containing paired-end reads came from each sample. Using its own MiXCR run on the 5' RACE reads, TCRdb lists one record per CDR3 protein. The sample has fewer than 2,000,000 distinct CDR3 sequences, roughly 30% seen once. The CDR3 runs to 15 residues. V was cut by 1 base and J by 4 bases, with 11 bases left in between. The germline V gene encodes CDR1 MGHRA and CDR2 YSYEKL. Ten or more counts support this clonotype.

The TCR was taken from a woman in her 30s in good health. The material sequenced was blood. The V and J genes are TRBV4-1 and TRBJ2-1, with D perhaps assigned TRBD1 or TRBD2 (6 bases each). The CDR3 region has the DNA TGCGCCAGCAGCCAAGTCGGGGGCCTTTACAATGAGCAGTTCTTC. The encoded protein is CASSQVGGLYNEQFF.